This T cell receptor beta chain was found in a study of glioma-infiltrating T cells after dendritic cell vaccination. Study information: Dendritic cells derived from monocytes and pulsed with autologous tumor lysate formed the vaccine. Three intradermal dendritic cell vaccine injections were given every two weeks.

V lost 4 bases and J lost 2, with 12 bases in between. Per germline, CDR1 SGHRS and CDR2 YFSETQ. CDR3 length: 15 residues. None of the glioblastoma patients had an isocitrate dehydrogenase mutation. Broader study findings: The cohort had few patients with full blood and tumor sets.

Produced via immunoSEQ multiplex PCR; TCRdb's table is partial and in-frame only. Altogether approximately 67,000 clones are present, under 90% being singletons, with the ten largest covering around 8%. A note on this clone: Its antigen remains unidentified.

The chain uses TRBV5-1 and TRBJ1-4; a weak D match, TRBD1 (5 bases). This receptor was obtained from a human donor with glioblastoma. The sequencing used blood, collected before dendritic cell vaccination. CDR3 DNA: TGCGCCAGCAGCAAAGGGACTCCCACTAATGAAAAACTGTTTTTT. It is translated as CASSKGTPTNEKLFF.